This TCR beta chain was profiled in a study of cytomegalovirus exposure and HLA in healthy donors. CDR1 and CDR2 (germline): SGHAT, FQNNGV. The CDR3 spans 14 residues. J was trimmed by 6 bases and V by 2 bases; bases with no gene match: 4. 13 Jbeta primers and 60 Vbeta primers were used for the PCR. Here immunoSEQ multiplex PCR was the method, and the copy in TCRdb shows in-frame clones only, minus some. The table shows about 180,000 clones, with around 80% occurring only once. Findings and caveats of the study: Earlier analysis found most TCR beta V segments productive about 87% or about 30% of the time.

About this clone: No antigen is known for it.

The sequenced material came from PBMCs. The chain has TRBV11-2 and TRBJ2-7, with TRBD2 matching over 10 bases. The clonotype comes from a man aged 18 to 35 in good health and CMV-seronegative. The CDR3 loop reads CASSLISGGFEQYF. CDR3 bases: TGTGCCAGCAGCTTAATTAGCGGGGGGTTCGAGCAGTACTTC.